This T cell receptor beta chain was captured by sequencing in a study of cytomegalovirus exposure and HLA in healthy donors. V shed 7 bases and J shed 4 bases, with 16 bases lying between them. The germline gives CDR1 SGHRS, CDR2 YFSETQ. This CDR3 is built from 14 residues. Concerning this clone: What it binds is not known.

With 60 Vbeta and 13 Jbeta primers, the PCR was carried out. Assay used: immunoSEQ multiplex PCR; TCRdb lists only in-frame clones, some missing. This table has about 190,000 clones, just under 80% appearing once. General observations from the study: Reported performance of the classifier showed diagnosis of cytomegalovirus status with high specificity and sensitivity. Later genetic work tied a missense DCLRE1C variant to beta-chain V and J trimming.

The clonotype comes from a woman aged 25 to 39 in good health and CMV-seropositive. The V and J genes are TRBV5-1 and TRBJ2-3, with D possibly matching TRBD2 (5 bases). The material sequenced was PBMCs. In DNA, the CDR3 is TGCGCCAGCCGTGAGGACTCTATTTCAGATACGCAGTATTTT. Amino acid sequence: CASREDSISDTQYF.